These 18 T cell receptor beta chains were all obtained from the same sample, sequenced in a study of blood T cell repertoires in COVID-19. Using immunoSEQ multiplex PCR, the repertoire was profiled, and TCRdb retains in-frame clones only, with some absent. The sample holds about 140,000 clones, 75% to 85% seen once. The sample was peripheral blood. These receptors were taken from a woman aged 80 or older with active or convalescent COVID-19.

In this sample, this clone turned up a few times. The chain links TRBV6-1 to TRBJ1-5; D uncertain. CDR1 and CDR2 from the germline V gene are MNHNS and SASEGT. The CDR3 extends over 13 amino acids. V was trimmed by 3 bases and J by 4 bases, leaving 7 bases between them. As DNA, the CDR3 is TGTGCCAGCAGTGACCTTCGGAATCAGCCCCAGCATTTT. Translated: CASSDLRNQPQHF.

V is TRBV3-1 (or the pseudogene TRBV3-2) and J is TRBJ1-5; D remains unclear. The CDR3 covers 14 residues. Trimming removed 4 bases at V and 0 bases at J, with 7 bases between. Per the germline V gene, CDR1 is LGHDT and CDR2 is YNNKEL (reference sequence). CDR3 amino acids: CASSPTSSNQPQHF. CDR3 DNA: TGTGCCAGCAGCCCAACTAGTAGCAATCAGCCCCAGCATTTT.

A few counts support this clone. The chain employs TRBV5-1 and TRBJ2-5; 7 bases line up with TRBD2. J gave up 1 base and V 1 base, and 7 bases lay outside the gene matches. Germline V lookup: CDR1 SGHRS, CDR2 YFSETQ. CDR3 length: 16 residues. The CDR3 coding sequence is TGCGCCAGCAGCTTGATGCTAGCGGCAGTCCAAGAGACCCAGTACTTC. Translation: CASSLMLAAVQETQYF. Drawing the rest from reference TRBV5-1 and TRBJ2-5, the complete variable domain is KAGVTQTPRYLIKTRGQQVTLSCSPISGHRSVSWYQQTPGQGLQFLFEYFSETQRNKGNFPGRFSGRQFSNSRSEMNVSTLELGDSALYLCASSLMLAAVQETQYFGPGTRLLVL.

A word on this clone: The junction and the germline gene differ at one end; a read error may be behind it. The chain is built from TRBV7-7 and TRBJ2-7; 7 bases are shared with TRBD1. The CDR3 runs to 15 residues. Germline-derived CDR1 and CDR2 are SSHAT and FNYEAQ (reference sequence). As DNA, the CDR3 is TGTGCTAGCAGCTTAGATGCAGGGGGCTCCTACGAGCAGTACTTC. It specifies CASSLDAGGSYEQYF.

The chain has TRBV5-4 and TRBJ1-6, with TRBD1 matching over 10 bases. Germline CDR1 and CDR2: SGHNT and YYREEE (reference sequence). CDR3 size: 15 residues. Trimming removed 4 bases from V and 7 bases from J; junction bases left unmatched: 5. For the CDR3, the DNA is TGTGCCAGCAGCAGACAGGGGGCAGGGAATTCACCCCTCCACTTT. Translating gives CASSRQGAGNSPLHF.

This chain uses TRBV19 with TRBJ2-2; 9 nucleotides match TRBD2. The CDR3 consists of 17 residues. Germline CDR1 is LNHDA and CDR2 is SQIVND (reference sequence). V shed 4 bases and J 8 bases; nucleotides not matched to a gene: 14. This CDR3 is CASSNPYGGGAVGELFF. CDR3 bases: TGTGCCAGTAGTAACCCCTACGGCGGGGGGGCAGTAGGGGAGCTGTTTTTT.

The chain links TRBV7-2 to TRBJ1-5; TRBD1 matches at 7 bases. Germline V gene lookup returns CDR1 SGHTA and CDR2 FQGNSA. The J segment lost 3 bases and the V segment lost 5 bases, leaving 7 bases of the junction unmatched. CDR3 length: 15 amino acids. The CDR3 coding sequence is TGTGCCAGCAGCCCTAACAGGGGACCCAATCAGCCCCAGCATTTT. This translates into CASSPNRGPNQPQHF.

The chain uses TRBV9 and TRBJ1-1; 8 bases agree with TRBD1. This CDR3 is 14 amino acids long. Germline V gene sequence: CDR1 SGDLS, CDR2 YYNGEE. With 4 bases clipped from V and 4 bases from J, the junction kept 6 bases outside the gene matches. Here the CDR3 reads CASSFGQGPTEAFF. The CDR3 bases are TGTGCCAGCAGCTTTGGACAGGGTCCCACTGAAGCTTTCTTT.

The chain carries TRBV6-9 and TRBJ1-2, with 10 nucleotides matching TRBD1. This CDR3 has 17 residues. The V gene end was trimmed by 5 bases and the J gene end by 2 bases; junction bases not matched to a gene: 11. Germline assignment: CDR1 MNHGY and CDR2 SVAAGI. Here the CDR3 DNA reads TGTGCCAGCAGTATCGAGGGACAGGGGACCACAAACTATGGCTACACCTTC. It yields the protein CASSIEGQGTTNYGYTF.

In its sample, this clone was seen a few times. V is TRBV7-8 and J is TRBJ2-7; 7 bases match TRBD2. Trimming at V came to 5 bases and at J to 3 bases, leaving 13 bases not matched to a gene. Germline V gives CDR1 SGHVS, CDR2 FQNEAQ. This CDR3 contains 16 residues. The CDR3, as DNA: TGTGCCAGCAGCCCCCGACTAGCCTCTCTCATCTACGAGCAGTACTTC. This gives the protein CASSPRLASLIYEQYF. The entire variable domain, with the rest obtained from reference TRBV7-8 and TRBJ2-7, is as follows: GAGVSQSPRYKVAKRGQDVALRCDPISGHVSLFWYQQALGQGPEFLTYFQNEAQLDKSGLPSDRFFAERPEGSVSTLKIQRTQQEDSAVYLCASSPRLASLIYEQYFGPGTRLTVT.

J is TRBJ1-4 and V is TRBV25-1, with no clear D. With 5 bases removed from V and 10 bases from J, the gap between germline ends came to 14 bases. The CDR3 is 13 residues long. CDR1 and CDR2 (germline): MGHDK, SYGVNS. The CDR3: CASSRSDILKLFF. DNA for the CDR3: TGTGCCAGCAGTCGGAGTGATATCTTAAAACTGTTTTTT.

The rearrangement uses TRBV13 and TRBJ2-1; TRBD2 matches 11 bases. This CDR3 has 14 amino acids. Looked up from germline, CDR1 is PRHDT and CDR2 is FYEKMQ (reference sequence). V trimming: 4 bases; J trimming: 6 bases; junction bases outside the gene matches: 2. CDR3 loop: CASSYLAGGNEQFF. CDR3 nucleotide sequence: TGTGCCAGCAGCTACCTAGCGGGGGGCAATGAGCAGTTCTTC.

The chain recombines TRBV5-1 with TRBJ2-7, with 9 positions matching TRBD1. This CDR3 has 17 amino acids. The V gene end was trimmed by 2 bases and the J gene end by 4 bases; junction bases not matched to a gene: 13. Per the germline V gene, CDR1 is SGHRS and CDR2 is YFSETQ. The CDR3 nucleotides are TGCGCCAGCAGCTTATACCGACAGGGGGGCGGATCTTACGAGCAGTACTTC. Amino acids: CASSLYRQGGGSYEQYF.

The CDR3 DNA follows: TGTGCCAGCAGCTTAGTCGGCGGGAACTCCAATGAGCAGTTCTTC. The encoded protein is CASSLVGGNSNEQFF. The chain links TRBV7-2 to TRBJ2-1; TRBD2 is a possible D gene (6 bases). V was shortened by 1 base and J by 6 bases, with 13 bases between the two germline ends. Germline values: CDR1 SGHTA, CDR2 FQGNSA. CDR3 length: 15 residues.

The chain links TRBV15 to TRBJ1-4; D not certain. Germline CDR1 and CDR2: LNHNV and YYDKDF (reference sequence). With 1 base removed from V and 8 bases from J, the gap between germline ends came to 11 bases. The CDR3 loop spans 14 amino acids. This CDR3 reads CATSRGEQHEKLFF. As DNA, the CDR3 is TGTGCCACCAGCAGAGGCGAACAGCACGAAAAACTGTTTTTT.

The chain links TRBV12-3 or TRBV12-4 to TRBJ2-1; the D gene is possibly TRBD2 (5 bases). The CDR3 spans 13 residues. V was cut by 2 bases and J by 5 bases, with 7 bases left in between. This CDR3 reads CASSLLANNEQFF. CDR3 bases: TGTGCCAGCAGTTTACTAGCAAACAATGAGCAGTTCTTC.

The chain recombines TRBV20-1 with TRBJ1-1, with 7 bases that match TRBD1. Germline V gives CDR1 DFQATT, CDR2 SNEGSKA (reference sequence). CDR3 size: 11 residues. CDR3 in amino acids: CTPRGWTEAFF. CDR3 in DNA: TGCACCCCCAGGGGGTGGACTGAAGCTTTCTTT.

The V and J genes are TRBV18 and TRBJ2-1, with a weak D call TRBD2 (7 bases). The germline V and J ends were trimmed by 0 bases and 7 bases, with 13 bases remaining between them. The germline gives CDR1 KGHSH, CDR2 LQKENI. The CDR3 covers 15 residues. The CDR3 DNA reads TGTGCCAGCTCACCACCCTCGGGGGGCCTGAATGAGCAGTTCTTC. This encodes CASSPPSGGLNEQFF.